What follows describes a single T cell receptor beta chain. The data are from a study of T cell changes during pregnancy in multiple sclerosis. This table comes from immunoSEQ multiplex PCR, and its TCRdb copy is limited to in-frame clones, with some not included. This table has approximately 51,000 clones, about 90% appearing once. The specimen was CD4+ T cells from peripheral blood mononuclear cells, collected after pregnancy. This clonotype was sampled from a female donor with multiple sclerosis, enrolled in a pregnancy study.

CDR3 DNA sequence: TGTGCCAGCAGCCCCGCTCTAGCGGGAGGGCCCTACGAGCAGTACTTC. This translates into CASSPALAGGPYEQYF. The V gene is TRBV7-8, the J gene TRBJ2-7; 12 bases match TRBD2. Germline-derived CDR1 and CDR2 are SGHVS and FQNEAQ. V was clipped by 5 bases and J by 2 bases; unmatched bases: 7. The CDR3 totals 16 residues. The full variable domain, in which reference TRBV7-8 and TRBJ2-7 provide the parts outside the CDR3, is GAGVSQSPRYKVAKRGQDVALRCDPISGHVSLFWYQQALGQGPEFLTYFQNEAQLDKSGLPSDRFFAERPEGSVSTLKIQRTQQEDSAVYLCASSPALAGGPYEQYFGPGTRLTVT.